The 13 T cell receptor beta chains in this list originate from one sample, sequenced in a study of CXCR3-negative and CXCR3-positive naive CD8 T cells. Study-wide results and caveats: Comparison of naive cells showed more hydrophobic TRB CDR3s in CXCR3-positive than in CXCR3-negative naive cells.

Researchers prepared the TRB cDNA libraries using 5' RACE with UMI labels. From the 5' RACE reads, TCRdb lists one entry per CDR3 protein and no DNA. This sample's clone table lists 50,000 to 65,000 distinct CDR3 sequences. For these TCRs, the target antigens are not known. The sequencing input was naive CXCR3+ CD8+ T cells from blood. The subset here: CD45RO-CCR7+CD27+CD95- naive CD8+ T cells expressing CXCR3 (TNR3+). Receptors originate from a human donor in good health. Some clones in this sample may be carry-over from other donors' samples.

The chain is built from TRBV11-3 and TRBJ2-2; absent DNA, TCRdb's TRBD1 call cannot be checked. Germline lookup yields CDR1 SGHNT and CDR2 YENEEA. The length of the CDR3 is 17 residues. The CDR3 reads CASSLGDSQTLTGELFF.

V gene TRBV15 combines with J gene TRBJ1-1; TCRdb gives TRBD1 as the D gene, but with no DNA this cannot be confirmed. There are 14 residues in the CDR3. Germline CDR1 reads LNHNV; CDR2 reads YYDKDF (reference sequence). CDR3: CATSTDRRNTEAFF.

The rearrangement joins TRBV20-1 to TRBJ2-7; TCRdb returns TRBD1, unconfirmable since there is no DNA. Germline CDR1 and CDR2: DFQATT and SNEGSKA (reference sequence). The CDR3 length is 12 residues. Here the CDR3 reads CSARDEGIEQYF.

This CDR3 reads CASSLTGFSYEQYF. The genes are TRBV5-4 and TRBJ2-7. From germline, CDR1 is SGHNT and CDR2 YYREEE (reference sequence). The CDR3 spans 14 residues.

The chain employs TRBV29-1 and TRBJ2-1; TCRdb selects TRBD1, and the lack of DNA leaves this call unchecked. The CDR3 loop spans 15 amino acids. CDR1 is SQVTM and CDR2 is ANQGSEA in the germline V gene. This chain's CDR3 is CSVGGGALSYNEQFF.

The chain joins TRBV6-2 or TRBV6-3 to TRBJ2-7; the D call of TRBD2 rests on TCRdb alone, since no DNA is present to check it. The CDR3 length is 18 residues. Germline CDR1 is MNHEY and CDR2 is SVGEGT. Here the CDR3 reads CASTPAAGMQTSSYEQYF.

The CDR3: CASSPHPGQDYGYTF. The chain employs TRBV7-3 and TRBJ1-2; absent DNA, TCRdb's TRBD1 call cannot be checked. This CDR3 has 15 residues. The germline CDR1 and CDR2 sequences are SGHTA and FQGTGA.

The gene calls are TRBV4-3 and TRBJ1-6. Germline CDR1 is LGHNA and CDR2 is YSLEER. The CDR3 covers 16 residues. CDR3: CASSQDGLSYNSPLHF.

This rearrangement joins TRBV28 to TRBJ2-1. This CDR3 has 11 amino acids. Germline values: CDR1 MDHEN, CDR2 SYDVKM. The CDR3 is CASSLGSSLFF.

The CDR3: CASSQDNRKGGYTF. The chain is built from TRBV4-3 and TRBJ1-2. The CDR3 covers 14 residues. In germline, CDR1 is LGHNA, CDR2 YSLEER.

The chain couples TRBV5-4 to TRBJ1-1; with no DNA, the TCRdb D assignment of TRBD1 cannot be verified. The CDR3 consists of 15 residues. The germline gives CDR1 SGHNT, CDR2 YYREEE (reference sequence). The CDR3 is CASSRTGWENTEAFF.

The chain carries TRBV7-9 and TRBJ2-1; without DNA, the TCRdb call of TRBD1 cannot be checked. The germline CDR1 and CDR2 sequences are SEHNR and FQNEAQ (reference sequence). The CDR3 loop spans 11 amino acids. The CDR3 reads CAGIQGTEQFF.

V is TRBV28 and J is TRBJ2-3; without DNA, the TCRdb call of TRBD1 cannot be checked. The germline V gene has CDR1 MDHEN and CDR2 SYDVKM. This CDR3 comprises 16 residues. The CDR3 is CASSSRQGTSTDTQYF.